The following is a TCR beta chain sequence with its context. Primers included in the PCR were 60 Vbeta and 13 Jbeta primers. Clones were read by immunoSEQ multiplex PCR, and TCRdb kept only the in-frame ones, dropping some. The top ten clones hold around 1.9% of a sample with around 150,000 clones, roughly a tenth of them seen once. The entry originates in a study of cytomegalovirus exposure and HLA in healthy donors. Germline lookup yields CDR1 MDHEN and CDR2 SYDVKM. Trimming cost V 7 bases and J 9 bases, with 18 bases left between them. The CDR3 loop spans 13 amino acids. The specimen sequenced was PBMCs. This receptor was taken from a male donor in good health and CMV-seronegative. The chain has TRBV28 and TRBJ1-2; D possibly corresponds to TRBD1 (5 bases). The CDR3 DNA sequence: TGTGCCAGCACCCTAAGCCAGGGTCGGCGCTACACCTTC. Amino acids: CASTLSQGRRYTF.